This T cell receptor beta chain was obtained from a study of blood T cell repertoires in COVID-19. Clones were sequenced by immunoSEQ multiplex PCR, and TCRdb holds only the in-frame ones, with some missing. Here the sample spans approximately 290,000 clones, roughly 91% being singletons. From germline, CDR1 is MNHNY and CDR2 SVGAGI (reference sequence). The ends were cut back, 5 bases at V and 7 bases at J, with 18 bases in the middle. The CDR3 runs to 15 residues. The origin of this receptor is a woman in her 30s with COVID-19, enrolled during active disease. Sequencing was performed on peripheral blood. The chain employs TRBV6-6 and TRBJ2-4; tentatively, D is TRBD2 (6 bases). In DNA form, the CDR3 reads TGTGCCAGCAGTCCGGGACTCGCCGATCGGAACATTCAGTACTTC. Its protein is CASSPGLADRNIQYF.